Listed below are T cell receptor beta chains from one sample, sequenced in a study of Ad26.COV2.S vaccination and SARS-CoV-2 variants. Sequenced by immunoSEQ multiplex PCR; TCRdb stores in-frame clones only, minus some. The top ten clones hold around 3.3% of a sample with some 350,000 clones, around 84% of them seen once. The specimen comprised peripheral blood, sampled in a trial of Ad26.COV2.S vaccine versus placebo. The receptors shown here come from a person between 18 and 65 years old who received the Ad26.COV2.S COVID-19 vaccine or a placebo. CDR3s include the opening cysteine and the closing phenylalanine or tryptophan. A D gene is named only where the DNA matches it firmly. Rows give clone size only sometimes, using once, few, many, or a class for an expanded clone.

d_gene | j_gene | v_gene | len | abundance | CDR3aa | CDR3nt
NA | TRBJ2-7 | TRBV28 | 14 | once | CASGDRWPPYEQYF | TGTGCCAGCGGCGACAGGTGGCCTCCCTACGAGCAGTACTTC
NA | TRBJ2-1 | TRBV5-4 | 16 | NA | CASSASGIADYNEQFF | TGTGCCAGCAGCGCGTCAGGGATAGCGGATTACAATGAGCAGTTCTTC
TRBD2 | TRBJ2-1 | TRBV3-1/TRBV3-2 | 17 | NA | CASSLGLAGVVYNEQFF | TGTGCCAGCAGCCTGGGACTAGCGGGAGTCGTTTACAATGAGCAGTTCTTC
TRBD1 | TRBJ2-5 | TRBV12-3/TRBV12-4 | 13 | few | CASRQTGFKTQYF | TGTGCCAGCAGGCAGACAGGGTTCAAGACCCAGTACTTC
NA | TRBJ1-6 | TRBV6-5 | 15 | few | CASSYSDGGNSPLHF | TGTGCCAGCAGTTACTCGGATGGGGGTAATTCACCCCTCCACTTT
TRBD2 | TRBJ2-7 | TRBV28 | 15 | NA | CASSLVSGGPNEQYF | TGTGCCAGCAGTTTAGTGTCGGGAGGGCCGAACGAGCAGTACTTC
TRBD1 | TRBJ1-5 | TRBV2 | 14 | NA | CASRAGTGGQPQHF | TGTGCCAGCAGGGCCGGGACAGGGGGTCAGCCCCAGCATTTT
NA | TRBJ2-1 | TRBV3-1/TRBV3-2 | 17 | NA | CASSQGFSAGMDNEQFF | TGTGCCAGCAGCCAAGGGTTTAGCGCCGGCATGGACAATGAGCAGTTCTTC
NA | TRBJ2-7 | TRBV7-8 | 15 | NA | CASSFSTWAPYEQYF | TGTGCCAGCAGCTTCTCGACATGGGCCCCCTACGAGCAGTACTTC
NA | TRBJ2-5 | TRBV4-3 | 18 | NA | CASSQNWGVDSRFGTQYF | TGCGCCAGCAGCCAAAATTGGGGGGTTGACAGTCGCTTCGGGACCCAGTACTTC